These 22 T cell receptor beta chains originate from one sample sequenced in a study of control samples from healthy donors and cancer patients. Generated by immunoSEQ multiplex PCR, the TCRdb table keeps only in-frame clones and is missing some. Of about 140,000 clones in the sample, around 90% were seen once. What was sequenced was blood. The origin of the receptors is a young man in good health.

This clone was seen once. The rearrangement uses TRBV25-1 and TRBJ2-1; D assignment may be TRBD1 or TRBD2 (5 bases each). Trimming pared 6 bases from V and 12 bases from J, leaving 18 bases between. The CDR3 consists of 13 residues. Germline V gene sequence: CDR1 MGHDK, CDR2 SYGVNS. As DNA, the CDR3 is TGTGCCAGCAGGGGACCGGGATGGGTTGGGCAGTTCTTC. Translating gives CASRGPGWVGQFF.

The chain has TRBV6-5 and TRBJ1-1; unclear D gene. Per the germline V gene, CDR1 is MNHEY and CDR2 is SVGAGI. The germline V and J ends were trimmed by 4 bases and 4 bases, with 10 bases remaining between them. The CDR3 has 13 amino acids. CDR3 nucleotide sequence: TGTGCCAGCAGTTTTGGGGTCGGCACTGAAGCTTTCTTT. Translation: CASSFGVGTEAFF.

CDR3 in amino acids: CASSQPRPTGIGETQYF. The CDR3 coding sequence is TGTGCCAGCAGCCAGCCCCGACCCACAGGGATCGGAGAGACCCAGTACTTC. This chain uses TRBV11-3 with TRBJ2-5; possibly TRBD1 for D (6 bases). The CDR3 is 17 amino acids. V dropped 5 bases and J dropped 4 bases, with 23 bases sitting between them. CDR1 SGHNT and CDR2 YENEEA come from the germline V gene.

The V and J genes are TRBV30 and TRBJ2-7; D is perhaps TRBD1 or TRBD2 (5 bases each). The germline V and J ends were trimmed by 0 bases and 6 bases, with 18 bases remaining between them. The CDR3 is 15 amino acids. Germline V gives CDR1 GTSNPN, CDR2 SVGIG (reference sequence). As DNA, the CDR3 is TGTGCCTGGAGTGTGGTATGGGACGGCTTCTCCGAGCAGTACTTC. Translation gives CAWSVVWDGFSEQYF.

This clone was counted once. This rearrangement joins TRBV28 to TRBJ2-7, with unresolved D. Trimming removed 6 bases at V and 12 bases at J, with 12 bases between. Germline-derived CDR1 and CDR2 are MDHEN and SYDVKM. The length of the CDR3 is 10 residues. The DNA for the CDR3 is TGTGCCAGCAGCTTAATCATAATGTACTTC. Residues: CASSLIIMYF.

The J gene is TRBJ2-2, the V gene TRBV4-2; TRBD2 matches at 7 bases. CDR3 size: 15 residues. Germline CDR1 and CDR2: LGHNA and YNFKEQ. The V and J ends lost 3 bases and 6 bases, in that order; junction bases with no gene match: 7. CDR3 region: CASSQTSMVSGELFF. The CDR3 coding sequence is TGTGCCAGCAGCCAGACTAGCATGGTTTCCGGGGAGCTGTTTTTT.

The V gene is TRBV11-2, the J gene TRBJ2-3, with D unclear. The germline V gene has CDR1 SGHAT and CDR2 FQNNGV. The CDR3 covers 15 residues. Between the trimmed V and J ends, which lost 2 bases and 0 bases, there was a span of 9 bases. The chain's CDR3 is CASSLFRSSTDTQYF. CDR3 sequence (DNA): TGTGCCAGCAGCTTATTTCGGTCTAGCACAGATACGCAGTATTTT.

This sequence joins TRBV12-5 and TRBJ1-3, with no clear D. V was clipped by 1 base and J by 0 bases, with 16 bases between them. Looked up from germline, CDR1 is LGHNT and CDR2 is FRNRAP. The CDR3 is made up of 18 amino acids. The CDR3 spells CASGLDVRGLLSGNTIYF. The CDR3 DNA sequence: TGTGCTAGTGGTTTGGACGTCAGAGGACTTCTCTCTGGAAACACCATATATTTT.

The genes are TRBV27 and TRBJ2-7; possible D gene TRBD1, 5 bases. The ends were cut back, 6 bases at V and 3 bases at J, with 18 bases in the middle. Per the germline V gene, CDR1 is MNHEY and CDR2 is SMNVEV (reference sequence). This CDR3 is built from 15 residues. CDR3 in DNA: TGTGCCAGCAGCACCTCACAGGTATCCTTCTACGAGCAGTACTTC. It is translated as CASSTSQVSFYEQYF.

This chain uses TRBV5-1 with TRBJ2-1; 7 bases line up with TRBD2. Unmatched junction bases numbered 16, after V lost 4 bases and J lost 9 bases. Germline-derived CDR1 and CDR2 are SGHRS and YFSETQ. The CDR3 extends over 16 amino acids. This CDR3 is CASSLTGTMNPAEQFF. The DNA of the CDR3 is TGCGCCAGCAGCCTAACCGGGACTATGAATCCAGCTGAGCAGTTCTTC. Full variable domain (outside the CDR3, taken from reference TRBV5-1 and TRBJ2-1): KAGVTQTPRYLIKTRGQQVTLSCSPISGHRSVSWYQQTPGQGLQFLFEYFSETQRNKGNFPGRFSGRQFSNSRSEMNVSTLELGDSALYLCASSLTGTMNPAEQFFGPGTRLTVL.

The genes are TRBV3-1 (or the pseudogene TRBV3-2) and TRBJ1-2, with D perhaps matching TRBD1 (6 bases). V lost 1 base and J lost 5, with 14 bases in between. Germline CDR1 reads LGHDT; CDR2 reads YNNKEL (reference sequence). The CDR3 runs to 15 residues. CDR3 bases: TGTGCCAGCAGCCAAGGGGGGCGCGGTGGTTATGGCTACACCTTC. It is translated as CASSQGGRGGYGYTF.

J is TRBJ1-1 and V is TRBV7-8, with TRBD1 matching over 7 bases. The CDR3 extends over 16 amino acids. Germline loops: CDR1 SGHVS, CDR2 FQNEAQ. V shed 5 bases and J 0 bases; nucleotides not matched to a gene: 9. CDR3 protein: CASSRQRQGLNTEAFF. The DNA of the CDR3 is TGTGCCAGCAGCCGACAACGACAGGGACTGAACACTGAAGCTTTCTTT. The entire variable domain, with the rest obtained from reference TRBV7-8 and TRBJ1-1, is as follows: GAGVSQSPRYKVAKRGQDVALRCDPISGHVSLFWYQQALGQGPEFLTYFQNEAQLDKSGLPSDRFFAERPEGSVSTLKIQRTQQEDSAVYLCASSRQRQGLNTEAFFGQGTRLTVV.

The V call is TRBV6-5, the J call TRBJ2-3, with unresolved D. V dropped 10 bases and J dropped 4 bases, with 9 bases sitting between them. The CDR3 extends over 11 amino acids. The germline V gene has CDR1 MNHEY and CDR2 SVGAGI. The CDR3 coding sequence is TGTGCCACGAAGGTGGCAGATACGCAGTATTTT. Its protein product is CATKVADTQYF.

The table lists this clone with a count of one. The rearrangement links TRBV4-1 to TRBJ2-1; D might be TRBD2 (5 bases). The germline V gene encodes CDR1 MGHRA and CDR2 YSYEKL. The V end was cut by 0 bases, the J end by 4 bases, with 10 bases between. This CDR3 is built from 15 residues. CDR3 sequence reads: CASSQENTGYNEQFF. The CDR3 bases are TGCGCCAGCAGCCAAGAAAATACGGGGTACAATGAGCAGTTCTTC.

Details on this clone: A read error may account for a junction end that differs from germline. The gene calls are TRBV24-1 and TRBJ2-7, with D possibly TRBD1 on 6 matching bases. Germline-derived CDR1 and CDR2 are KGHDR and SFDVKD. The CDR3 is made up of 12 amino acids. CDR3 in DNA: TGTGCCACCAGTGATGCGTCGACAGGATACAACTTC. Protein product: CATSDASTGYNF.

The chain is built from TRBV5-4 and TRBJ2-2; D is unclear. Germline values: CDR1 SGHNT, CDR2 YYREEE (reference sequence). The ends were cut back, 0 bases at V and 8 bases at J, with 14 bases in the middle. The CDR3 length is 15 residues. CDR3 sequence: CASSLGGKPLGELFF. For the CDR3, the DNA is TGTGCCAGCAGCTTGGGGGGAAAGCCCCTGGGGGAGCTGTTTTTT.

The J gene is TRBJ1-3, the V gene TRBV9; D uncertain. From germline, CDR1 is SGDLS and CDR2 YYNGEE. The CDR3 contains 15 residues. V was cut by 0 bases and J by 0 bases, with 7 bases left in between. The CDR3 is CASSVATGSGNTIYF. In DNA, the CDR3 is TGTGCCAGCAGCGTAGCTACGGGCTCTGGAAACACCATATATTTT.

This chain's CDR3 is CASSRDRALNEQFF. CDR3 nucleotide sequence: TGTGCCAGCTCCCGGGACAGGGCTCTTAATGAGCAGTTCTTC. The V call is TRBV18, the J call TRBJ2-1; 9 bases fit TRBD1. Per the germline V gene, CDR1 is KGHSH and CDR2 is LQKENI. The CDR3 length is 14 residues. J lost 7 bases, V lost 6 bases, and 7 bases had no gene match.

The chain has TRBV5-6 and TRBJ1-5, with a possible D match to TRBD1 (6 bases). CDR1 is SGHDT and CDR2 is YYEEEE in the germline V gene. CDR3 length: 14 residues. The V gene lost 4 bases and the J gene lost 4 bases, with 12 bases spanning the gap. The CDR3 loop is CASSPGGQNQPQHF. The CDR3 region has the DNA TGTGCCAGCAGCCCGGGGGGACAAAATCAGCCCCAGCATTTT.

This sequence joins TRBV5-1 and TRBJ2-6, with no clear D. V was clipped by 1 base and J by 1 base, with 3 bases between them. This CDR3 is 14 amino acids long. CDR1 SGHRS and CDR2 YFSETQ come from the germline V gene. This CDR3 is CASSLSSGANVLTF. CDR3 in DNA: TGCGCCAGCAGCTTGTCTTCTGGGGCCAACGTCCTGACTTTC.

The chain uses TRBV10-3 and TRBJ1-4; the D gene is possibly TRBD1 (5 bases). In germline, CDR1 is ENHRY, CDR2 SYGVKD. The V end was cut by 6 bases, the J end by 3 bases, with 14 bases between. The CDR3 length is 15 residues. This CDR3 reads CAIRRGGDPNEKLFF. The CDR3 DNA reads TGTGCCATCAGACGAGGTGGGGACCCTAATGAAAAACTGTTTTTT.

The V call is TRBV27, the J call TRBJ1-2; tentatively, D is TRBD1 (5 bases). Germline loops: CDR1 MNHEY, CDR2 SMNVEV (reference sequence). V shed 3 bases and J shed 3 bases, with 8 bases lying between them. This CDR3 has 13 residues. The CDR3 sequence: CASSFRAHYGYTF. CDR3 sequence (DNA): TGTGCCAGCAGTTTCAGGGCGCACTATGGCTACACCTTC.